This T cell receptor beta chain was captured in a study of response to subunit inactivated influenza vaccine. MiXCR, run by TCRdb on the RT-PCR reads, gives a single entry per CDR3 protein. This table has 650,000 to 700,000 distinct CDR3 sequences, approximately 14% appearing once. Between the trimmed V and J ends, which lost 0 bases and 0 bases, there was a span of 12 bases. CDR3 length equals 16 residues. The germline V gene has CDR1 MNHEY and CDR2 SVGAGI. The chain recombines TRBV6-5 with TRBJ2-7, with unresolved D. The sequence was obtained from a man between 50 and 59 years old who received an inactivated influenza vaccine. The sequencing here drew on PBMCs from blood, taken 11 to 12 days after vaccination. Here the CDR3 DNA reads TGTGCCAGCAGTTACTCGACCTTTCAGCGCTCCTACGAGCAGTACTTC. This codes for CASSYSTFQRSYEQYF.